One sample yielded the 5 T cell receptor beta chains listed below, sequenced in a study of tumor-infiltrating lymphocytes in localized non-small cell lung cancer. Clones were read by immunoSEQ multiplex PCR, and TCRdb kept only the in-frame ones, dropping some. The sample holds approximately 3,100 clones; approximately 70% are singletons and the top ten take 17%. The sample comprised uninvolved lung tissue not adjacent to the tumor. All receptors derive from a human donor with non-small cell lung cancer.

The V call is TRBV5-1, the J call TRBJ1-1; possibly TRBD1 for D (6 bases). The V end was cut by 4 bases, the J end by 0 bases, with 10 bases between. This CDR3 has 14 amino acids. CDR1 and CDR2 (germline): SGHRS, YFSETQ. The CDR3 DNA follows: TGCGCCAGCAGCCTAGGGGGGCTGAACACTGAAGCTTTCTTT. This translates into CASSLGGLNTEAFF. The entire variable domain, with the rest obtained from reference TRBV5-1 and TRBJ1-1, is as follows: KAGVTQTPRYLIKTRGQQVTLSCSPISGHRSVSWYQQTPGQGLQFLFEYFSETQRNKGNFPGRFSGRQFSNSRSEMNVSTLELGDSALYLCASSLGGLNTEAFFGQGTRLTVV.

The rearrangement links TRBV7-2 to TRBJ2-3; D ambiguous. CDR1 is SGHTA, CDR2 FQGNSA, per germline. This CDR3 is 13 amino acids long. Trimming took 6 bases from V and 5 from J, leaving 12 bases between them. This chain's CDR3 is CASRPRAGDTQYF. The DNA of the CDR3 is TGTGCCAGCAGGCCCCGGGCCGGAGATACGCAGTATTTT. Variable domain in full (rest from reference TRBV7-2 and TRBJ2-3): GAGVSQSPSNKVTEKGKDVELRCDPISGHTALYWYRQSLGQGLEFLIYFQGNSAPDKSGLPSDRFSAERTGGSVSTLTIQRTQQEDSAVYLCASRPRAGDTQYFGPGTRLTVL.

For the CDR3, the DNA is TGTGCCAGTAAAGTCAAGGGGGCCGGGGAGCTGTTTTTT. It specifies CASKVKGAGELFF. V gene TRBV6-5 combines with J gene TRBJ2-2, with D possibly TRBD1 on 6 matching bases. Germline lookup yields CDR1 MNHEY and CDR2 SVGAGI. The germline V and J ends were trimmed by 9 bases and 6 bases, with 14 bases remaining between them. The CDR3 consists of 13 residues.

CDR3 sequence: CASSRFRDPTYEQYF. CDR3 nucleotides: TGTGCCAGCAGTAGGTTTAGGGACCCAACCTACGAGCAGTACTTC. The chain links TRBV6-5 to TRBJ2-7, with D possibly being TRBD1 or TRBD2 (5 bases each). Trimming removed 5 bases from V and 2 bases from J, with 16 bases in between. Germline V CDR1 and CDR2: MNHEY, SVGAGI. The CDR3 runs 15 residues.

The chain couples TRBV7-9 to TRBJ1-1; TRBD1 matches 7 bases. The V gene end was trimmed by 1 base and the J gene end by 3 bases; junction bases not matched to a gene: 17. From germline, CDR1 is SEHNR and CDR2 FQNEAQ (reference sequence). The CDR3 has 19 amino acids. The DNA of the CDR3 is TGTGCCAGCAGCTTAGGGAGATTGACAGGGCGACTCGATGACACTGAAGCTTTCTTT. Translation gives CASSLGRLTGRLDDTEAFF.